The 8 T cell receptor beta chains given below trace back to one sample, sequenced in a study of PD-1 blockade in classical Hodgkin lymphoma (TCRdb year 2020). Explained via the paper, the time point label denotes: cycle 1 day 1 (C1D1), immediately before nivolumab initiation. Every trial patient had relapsed following autologous stem cell transplantation, and prior brentuximab vedotin exposure was what differed among cohorts A, B and C. Libraries came from the immunoSEQ multiplex PCR assay. Sourced from immuneACCESS, this table was stored by TCRdb with only in-frame sequences that have V and J called. A share of the clones is absent; for the studies checked, an unresolved V gene accounts for under half, and the remainder has no known explanation. The sample table shows approximately 60,000 clones, and roughly 90% are seen once. The ten largest clonotypes hold 9.7% of the sample. Specimen: peripheral blood mononuclear cells (PBMCs), collected at baseline. The receptors here all came from a human donor with classical Hodgkin lymphoma.

The rearrangement links TRBV6-6 to TRBJ1-1, with D perhaps TRBD1 (6 bases). V was cut by 4 bases and J by 7 bases, with 16 bases left in between. CDR3 length equals 14 residues. Germline V gives CDR1 MNHNY, CDR2 SVGAGI (reference sequence). The CDR3 region is CASSFTPGGLEAFF. In DNA, the CDR3 is TGTGCCAGCAGTTTTACACCGGGGGGCCTTGAAGCTTTCTTT.

The J gene is TRBJ2-5, the V gene TRBV18; D is undetermined. This CDR3 contains 13 residues. The germline V gene encodes CDR1 KGHSH and CDR2 LQKENI. V dropped 4 bases and J dropped 2 bases, with 8 bases sitting between them. CDR3 in DNA: TGTGCCAGCTCACGACGGGCACAAGAGACCCAGTACTTC. Its translation is CASSRRAQETQYF.

This sequence joins TRBV29-1 and TRBJ2-7; TRBD2 agrees at 8 bases. Germline V CDR1 and CDR2: SQVTM, ANQGSEA. The CDR3 runs to 15 residues. V shed 0 bases and J 1 base; nucleotides not matched to a gene: 5. DNA for the CDR3: TGCAGCGTTGAAGACAGCGGGGGAAAGTCCTACGAGCAGTACTTC. It yields the protein CSVEDSGGKSYEQYF.

This chain joins TRBV7-7 and TRBJ2-1, with 8 bases aligning to TRBD1. The CDR3 sequence is 16 residues long. Germline V gene lookup returns CDR1 SSHAT and CDR2 FNYEAQ (reference sequence). Unmatched junction bases numbered 12, after V lost 5 bases and J lost 6 bases. The CDR3 nucleotides read TGTGCCAGCAGCCCAGGGACAGGCAAGGTGTTCAATGAGCAGTTCTTC. Encoded protein: CASSPGTGKVFNEQFF.

This clone is a singleton in its sample. This sequence joins TRBV5-6 and TRBJ1-4; 10 nucleotides align to TRBD1. Germline values: CDR1 SGHDT, CDR2 YYEEEE. V lost 0 bases and J lost 6; bases outside the gene matches: 5. This CDR3 is built from 16 residues. CDR3: CASSLGTGGSHEKLFF. CDR3 DNA sequence: TGTGCCAGCAGCTTGGGGACAGGGGGGTCTCATGAAAAACTGTTTTTT.

The V gene is TRBV7-2, the J gene TRBJ1-6; D call uncertain. Trimming removed 4 bases from V and 4 bases from J, with 5 bases in between. This CDR3 is 13 amino acids long. Germline loops: CDR1 SGHTA, CDR2 FQGNSA. CDR3 bases: TGTGCCAGCAGCTGGGATTATAATTCACCCCTCCACTTT. This codes for CASSWDYNSPLHF.

The chain joins TRBV2 to TRBJ2-5; no clear D. The length of the CDR3 is 12 residues. Between the trimmed V and J ends, which lost 4 bases and 10 bases, there was a span of 13 bases. CDR1 is SNHLY and CDR2 is FYNNEI in the germline V gene. CDR3 nucleotide sequence: TGTGCCAGCAGTGCCGTATCCAACGACCAGTACTTC. Amino acids: CASSAVSNDQYF.

The chain combines TRBV2 with TRBJ2-7, with a weak D call TRBD1 (6 bases). V lost 6 bases and J lost 0, with 21 bases in between. The CDR3 consists of 17 residues. Germline CDR1 SNHLY, CDR2 FYNNEI. For the CDR3, the DNA is TGTGCCAGCAGACGGCTGGGGGCGGGCGCTTACTCCTACGAGCAGTACTTC. It is translated as CASRRLGAGAYSYEQYF.